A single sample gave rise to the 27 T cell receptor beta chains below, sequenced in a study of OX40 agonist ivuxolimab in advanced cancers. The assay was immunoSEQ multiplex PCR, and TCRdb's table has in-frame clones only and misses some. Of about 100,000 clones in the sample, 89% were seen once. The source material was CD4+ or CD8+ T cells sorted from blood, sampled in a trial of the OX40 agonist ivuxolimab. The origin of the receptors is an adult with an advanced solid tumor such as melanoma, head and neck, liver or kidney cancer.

In DNA form, the CDR3 reads TGTGCCACCAGCAGGAGACAGGCCACTGAAGCTTTCTTT. Translated, it gives CATSRRQATEAFF. The chain joins TRBV15 to TRBJ1-1; TRBD1 is a possible D gene (6 bases). CDR1 LNHNV and CDR2 YYDKDF come from the germline V gene (reference sequence). Trimming shortened V by 3 bases and J by 4 bases, and 9 bases separated the two germline ends. This CDR3 is built from 13 residues.

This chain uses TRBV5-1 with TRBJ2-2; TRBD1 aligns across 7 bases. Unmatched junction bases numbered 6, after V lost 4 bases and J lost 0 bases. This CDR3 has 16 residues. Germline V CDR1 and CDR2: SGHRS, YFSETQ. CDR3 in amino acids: CASSPTGRSNTGELFF. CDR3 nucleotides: TGCGCCAGCAGCCCGACAGGGCGATCGAACACCGGGGAGCTGTTTTTT.

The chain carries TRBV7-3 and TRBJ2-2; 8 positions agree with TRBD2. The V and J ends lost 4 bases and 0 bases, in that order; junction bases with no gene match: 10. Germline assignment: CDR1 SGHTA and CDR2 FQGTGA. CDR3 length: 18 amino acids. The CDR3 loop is CASSSLPTSGANTGELFF. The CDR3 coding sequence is TGTGCCAGCAGCTCTCTGCCAACTAGCGGTGCGAACACCGGGGAGCTGTTTTTT.

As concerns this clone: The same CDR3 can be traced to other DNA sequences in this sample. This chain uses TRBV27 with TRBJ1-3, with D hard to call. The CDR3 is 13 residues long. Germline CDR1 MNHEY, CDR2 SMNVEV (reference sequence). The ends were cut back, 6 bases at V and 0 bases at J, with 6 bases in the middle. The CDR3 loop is CASRSYSGNTIYF. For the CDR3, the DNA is TGTGCCAGCAGGAGTTACTCTGGAAACACCATATATTTT.

CDR3 sequence reads: CAWSPRDRGHNQPQHF. CDR3 bases: TGTGCCTGGTCCCCCCGGGACAGGGGTCACAATCAGCCCCAGCATTTT. The chain has TRBV30 and TRBJ1-5, with 10 nucleotides matching TRBD1. Germline CDR1 GTSNPN, CDR2 SVGIG (reference sequence). The CDR3 covers 16 residues. Trimming at V came to 5 bases and at J to 3 bases, leaving 10 bases not matched to a gene.

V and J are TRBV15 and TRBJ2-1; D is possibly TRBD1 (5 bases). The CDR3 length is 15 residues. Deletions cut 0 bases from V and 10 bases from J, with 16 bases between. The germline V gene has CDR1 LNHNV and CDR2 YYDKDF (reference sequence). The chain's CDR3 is CATSRDTFPSGEQFF. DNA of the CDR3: TGTGCCACCAGCAGAGATACTTTCCCATCAGGGGAGCAGTTCTTC.

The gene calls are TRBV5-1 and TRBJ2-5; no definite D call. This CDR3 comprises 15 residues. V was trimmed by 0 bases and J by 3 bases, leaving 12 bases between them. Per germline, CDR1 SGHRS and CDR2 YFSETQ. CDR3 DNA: TGCGCCAGCAGCTTGGGGGCTGCACGTGAAGAGACCCAGTACTTC. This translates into CASSLGAAREETQYF.

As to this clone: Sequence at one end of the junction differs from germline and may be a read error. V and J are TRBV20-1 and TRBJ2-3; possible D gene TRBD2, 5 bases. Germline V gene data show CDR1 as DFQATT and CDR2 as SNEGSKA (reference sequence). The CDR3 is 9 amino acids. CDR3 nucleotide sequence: TGCAGTGCGTCGGACTCTTTGGGTTTT. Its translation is CSASDSLGF.

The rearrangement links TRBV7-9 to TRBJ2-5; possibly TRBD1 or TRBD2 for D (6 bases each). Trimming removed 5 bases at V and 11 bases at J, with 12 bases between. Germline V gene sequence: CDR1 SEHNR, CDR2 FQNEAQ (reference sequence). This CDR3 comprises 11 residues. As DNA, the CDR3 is TGTGCCAGCAGCCTCCGGGGGCATCAGTACTTC. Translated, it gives CASSLRGHQYF.

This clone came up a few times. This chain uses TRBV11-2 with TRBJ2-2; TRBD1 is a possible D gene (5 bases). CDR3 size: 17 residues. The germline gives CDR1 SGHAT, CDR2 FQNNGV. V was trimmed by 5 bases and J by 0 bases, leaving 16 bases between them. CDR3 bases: TGTGCCAGCAGCCTTCGGTGGGGCGGACCGAACACCGGGGAGCTGTTTTTT. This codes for CASSLRWGGPNTGELFF.

The CDR3 sequence is CASSEALRVGGGDGYTF. The CDR3 DNA reads as TGTGCCAGCAGTGAAGCGCTTCGGGTTGGAGGGGGAGATGGCTACACCTTC. This chain uses TRBV2 with TRBJ1-2; D might be TRBD1 (6 bases). V lost 0 bases and J lost 6, with 20 bases in between. The CDR3 runs to 17 residues. The germline gives CDR1 SNHLY, CDR2 FYNNEI. Full variable domain (missing parts from reference TRBV2 and TRBJ1-2): EPEVTQTPSHQVTQMGQEVILRCVPISNHLYFYWYRQILGQKVEFLVSFYNNEISEKSEIFDDQFSVERPDGSNFTLKIRSTKLEDSAMYFCASSEALRVGGGDGYTFGSGTRLTVV.

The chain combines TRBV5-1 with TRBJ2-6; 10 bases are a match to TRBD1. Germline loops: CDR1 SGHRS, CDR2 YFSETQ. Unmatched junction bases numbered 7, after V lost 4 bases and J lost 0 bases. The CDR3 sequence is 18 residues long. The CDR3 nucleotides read TGCGCCAGCAGCCCGGGGACAGGGGCGGTCTCTGGGGCCAACGTCCTGACTTTC. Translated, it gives CASSPGTGAVSGANVLTF.

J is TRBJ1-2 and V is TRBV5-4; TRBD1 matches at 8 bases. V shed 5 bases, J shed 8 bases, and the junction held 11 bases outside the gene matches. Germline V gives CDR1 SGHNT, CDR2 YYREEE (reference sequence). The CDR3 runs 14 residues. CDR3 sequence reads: CASSARGRREGYTF. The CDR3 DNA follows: TGTGCCAGCAGTGCCAGGGGGCGACGGGAGGGCTACACCTTC. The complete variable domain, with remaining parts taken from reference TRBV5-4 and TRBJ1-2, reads ETGVTQSPTHLIKTRGQQVTLRCSSQSGHNTVSWYQQALGQGPQFIFQYYREEENGRGNFPPRFSGLQFPNYSSELNVNALELDDSALYLCASSARGRREGYTFGSGTRLTVV.

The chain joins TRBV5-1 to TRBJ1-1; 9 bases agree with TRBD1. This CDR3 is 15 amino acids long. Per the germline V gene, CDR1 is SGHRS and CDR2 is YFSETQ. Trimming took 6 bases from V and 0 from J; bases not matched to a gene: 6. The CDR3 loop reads CASTRTGEMNTEAFF. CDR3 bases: TGCGCCAGCACCAGGACAGGGGAGATGAACACTGAAGCTTTCTTT.

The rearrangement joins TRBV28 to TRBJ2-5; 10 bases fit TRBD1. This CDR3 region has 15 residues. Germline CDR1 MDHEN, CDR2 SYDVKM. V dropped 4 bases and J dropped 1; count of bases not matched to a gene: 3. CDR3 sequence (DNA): TGTGCCAGCAGTTGGGACAGGGGCCCCCAAGAGACCCAGTACTTC. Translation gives CASSWDRGPQETQYF.

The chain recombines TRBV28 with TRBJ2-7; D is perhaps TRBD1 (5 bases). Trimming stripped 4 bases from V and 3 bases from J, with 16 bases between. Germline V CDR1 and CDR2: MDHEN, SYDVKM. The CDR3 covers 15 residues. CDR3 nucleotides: TGTGCCAGCAGTTACCTAGGTGTTAGGGGCTACGAGCAGTACTTC. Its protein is CASSYLGVRGYEQYF.

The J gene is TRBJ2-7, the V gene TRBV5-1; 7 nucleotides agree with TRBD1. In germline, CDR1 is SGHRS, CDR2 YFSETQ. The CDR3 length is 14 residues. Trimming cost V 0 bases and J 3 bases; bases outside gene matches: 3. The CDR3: CASSLEGQNYEQYF. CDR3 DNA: TGCGCCAGCAGCTTGGAGGGACAGAACTACGAGCAGTACTTC.

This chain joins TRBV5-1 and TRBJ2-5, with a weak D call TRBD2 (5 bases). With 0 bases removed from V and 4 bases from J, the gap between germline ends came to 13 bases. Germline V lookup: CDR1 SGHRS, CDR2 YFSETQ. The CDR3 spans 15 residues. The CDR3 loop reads CASSLASASTETQYF. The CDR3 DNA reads TGCGCCAGCAGCTTGGCCTCGGCTAGCACAGAGACCCAGTACTTC.

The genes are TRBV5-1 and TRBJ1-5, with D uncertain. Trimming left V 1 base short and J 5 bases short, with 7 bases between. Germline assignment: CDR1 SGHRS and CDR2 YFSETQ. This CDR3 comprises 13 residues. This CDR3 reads CASSLSRDQPQHF. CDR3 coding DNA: TGCGCCAGCAGCTTGTCTCGGGATCAGCCCCAGCATTTT.

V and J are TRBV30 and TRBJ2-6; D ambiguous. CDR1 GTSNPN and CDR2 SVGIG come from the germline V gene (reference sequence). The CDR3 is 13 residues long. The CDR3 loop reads CSQRSSGANVLTF. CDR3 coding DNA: TGTAGCCAACGTTCCTCCGGGGCCAACGTCCTGACTTTC. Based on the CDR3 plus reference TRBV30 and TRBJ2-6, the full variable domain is SQTIHQWPATLVQPVGSPLSLECTVEGTSNPNLYWYRQAAGRGLQLLFYSVGIGQISSEVPQNLSASRPQDRQFILSSKKLLLSDSGFYLCSQRSSGANVLTFGAGSRLTVL.

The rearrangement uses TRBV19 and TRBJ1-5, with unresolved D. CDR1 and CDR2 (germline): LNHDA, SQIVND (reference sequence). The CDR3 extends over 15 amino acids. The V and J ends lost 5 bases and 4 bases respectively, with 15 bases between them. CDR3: CASSPLRAGNQPQHF. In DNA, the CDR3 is TGTGCCAGTAGTCCGCTAAGGGCAGGTAATCAGCCCCAGCATTTT.

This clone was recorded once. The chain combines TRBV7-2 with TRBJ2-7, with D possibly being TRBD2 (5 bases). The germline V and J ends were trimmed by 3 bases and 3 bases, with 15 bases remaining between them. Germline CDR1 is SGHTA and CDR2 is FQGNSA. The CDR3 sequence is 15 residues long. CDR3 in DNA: TGTGCCAGCAGCTTTGGGGTGGAGGCCTACTACGAGCAGTACTTC. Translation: CASSFGVEAYYEQYF.

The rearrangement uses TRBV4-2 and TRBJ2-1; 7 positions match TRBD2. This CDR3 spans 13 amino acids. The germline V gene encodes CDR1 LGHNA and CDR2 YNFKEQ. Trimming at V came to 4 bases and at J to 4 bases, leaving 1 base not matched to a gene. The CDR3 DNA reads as TGTGCCAGCAGCCGGGGGGGGTACAATGAGCAGTTCTTC. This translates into CASSRGGYNEQFF.

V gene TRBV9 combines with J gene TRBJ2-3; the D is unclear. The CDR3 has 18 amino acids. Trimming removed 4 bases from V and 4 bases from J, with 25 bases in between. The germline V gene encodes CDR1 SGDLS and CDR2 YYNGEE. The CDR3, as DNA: TGTGCCAGCAGCCCCAATACCCCGATGGTGCGGAGTCCAGATACGCAGTATTTT. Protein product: CASSPNTPMVRSPDTQYF.

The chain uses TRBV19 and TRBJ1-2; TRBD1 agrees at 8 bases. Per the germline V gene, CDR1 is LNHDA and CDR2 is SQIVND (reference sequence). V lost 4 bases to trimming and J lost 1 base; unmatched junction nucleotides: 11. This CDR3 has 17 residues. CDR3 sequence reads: CASSTGGRQGNNYGYTF. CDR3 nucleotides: TGTGCCAGTAGTACCGGAGGGAGACAGGGGAATAACTATGGCTACACCTTC.

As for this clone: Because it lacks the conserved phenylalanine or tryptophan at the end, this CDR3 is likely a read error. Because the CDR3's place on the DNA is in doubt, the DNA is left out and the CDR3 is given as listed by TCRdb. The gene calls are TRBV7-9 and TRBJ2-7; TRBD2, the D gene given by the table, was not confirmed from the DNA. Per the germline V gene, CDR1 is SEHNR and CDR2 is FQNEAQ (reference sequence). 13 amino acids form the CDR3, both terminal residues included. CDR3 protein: CASRIREDTRGFS.

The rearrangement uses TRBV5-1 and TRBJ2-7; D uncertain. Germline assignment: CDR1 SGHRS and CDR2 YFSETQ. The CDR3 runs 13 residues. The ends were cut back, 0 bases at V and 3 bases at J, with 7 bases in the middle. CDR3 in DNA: TGCGCCAGCAGCTTGGATGGTCTCTACGAGCAGTACTTC. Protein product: CASSLDGLYEQYF.